The clone carrying this TCR beta chain showed up just a few times. Only in-frame clones appear in the TCRdb table, and some are missing; sequencing was by immunoSEQ multiplex PCR. Of approximately 650,000 clones detected, around 95% appear once; the ten largest clones hold 0.085% to 0.11%. This entry belongs to a study of shared clonotypes between healthy human individuals. CD8 cells classed as naive were CD45RO-negative and positively selected for CCR7, excluding terminally differentiated effector memory CD45RA+ cells. Germline V lookup: CDR1 SGHTS, CDR2 YDEGEE. Trimming pared 0 bases from V and 3 bases from J, leaving 12 bases between. The CDR3 contains 15 residues.

The receptor comes from a woman aged 25 to 45 in good health. Sequenced input: naive CD8+ T cells sorted from blood. The J gene is TRBJ1-2, the V gene TRBV5-8, with D tentatively TRBD1 (5 bases). CDR3 loop: CASSLAGDGDYGYTF. The CDR3 nucleotides are TGTGCCAGCAGCTTGGCGGGGGACGGAGACTATGGCTACACCTTC.